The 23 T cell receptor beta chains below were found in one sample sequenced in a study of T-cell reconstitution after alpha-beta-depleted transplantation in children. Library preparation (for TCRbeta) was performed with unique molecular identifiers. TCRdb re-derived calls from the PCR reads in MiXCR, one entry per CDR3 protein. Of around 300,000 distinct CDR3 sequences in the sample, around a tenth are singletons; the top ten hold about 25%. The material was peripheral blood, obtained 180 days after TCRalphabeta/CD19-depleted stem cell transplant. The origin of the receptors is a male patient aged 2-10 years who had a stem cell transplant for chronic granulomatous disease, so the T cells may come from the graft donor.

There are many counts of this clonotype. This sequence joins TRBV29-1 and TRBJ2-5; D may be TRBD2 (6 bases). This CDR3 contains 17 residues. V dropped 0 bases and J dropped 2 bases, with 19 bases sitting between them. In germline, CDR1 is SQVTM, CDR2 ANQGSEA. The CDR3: CSVEDSRDRGSQETQYF. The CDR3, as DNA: TGCAGCGTTGAAGATTCCAGGGACCGGGGGTCGCAAGAGACCCAGTACTTC.

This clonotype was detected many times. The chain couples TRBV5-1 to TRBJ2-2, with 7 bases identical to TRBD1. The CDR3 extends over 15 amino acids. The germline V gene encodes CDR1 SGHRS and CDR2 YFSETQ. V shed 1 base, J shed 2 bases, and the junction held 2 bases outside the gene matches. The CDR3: CASSLRQGNTGELFF. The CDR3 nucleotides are TGCGCCAGCAGCTTGAGACAGGGTAACACCGGGGAGCTGTTTTTT.

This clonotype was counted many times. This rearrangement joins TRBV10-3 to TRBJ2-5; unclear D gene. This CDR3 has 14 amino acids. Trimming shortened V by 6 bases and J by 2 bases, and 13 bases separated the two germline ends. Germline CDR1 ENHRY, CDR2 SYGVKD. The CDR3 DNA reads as TGTGCCATCAGGGGCACGGGTGGGCAAGAGACCCAGTACTTC. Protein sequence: CAIRGTGGQETQYF.

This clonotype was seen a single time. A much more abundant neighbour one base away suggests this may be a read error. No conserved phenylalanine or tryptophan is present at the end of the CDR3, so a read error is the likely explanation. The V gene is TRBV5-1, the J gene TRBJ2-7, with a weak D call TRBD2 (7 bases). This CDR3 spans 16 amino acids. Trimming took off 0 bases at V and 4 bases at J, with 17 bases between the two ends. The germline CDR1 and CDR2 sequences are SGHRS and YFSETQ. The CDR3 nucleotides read TGCGCCAGCAGCTTGGTGTCGGGGGGCTCGACTTACGAGCAGTACTTA. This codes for CASSLVSGGSTYEQYL.

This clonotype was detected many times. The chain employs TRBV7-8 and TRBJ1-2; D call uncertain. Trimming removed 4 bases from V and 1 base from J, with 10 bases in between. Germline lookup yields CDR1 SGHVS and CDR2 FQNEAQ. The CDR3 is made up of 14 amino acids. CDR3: CASSSRAFNYGYTF. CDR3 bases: TGTGCCAGCAGCTCTCGGGCCTTTAACTATGGCTACACCTTC.

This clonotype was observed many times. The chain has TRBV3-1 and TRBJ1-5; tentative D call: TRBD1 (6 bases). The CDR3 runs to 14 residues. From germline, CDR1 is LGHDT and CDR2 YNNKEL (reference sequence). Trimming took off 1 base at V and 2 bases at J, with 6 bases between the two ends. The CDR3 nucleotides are TGTGCCAGCAGCCAAGGACAGGGCAATCAGCCCCAGCATTTT. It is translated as CASSQGQGNQPQHF.

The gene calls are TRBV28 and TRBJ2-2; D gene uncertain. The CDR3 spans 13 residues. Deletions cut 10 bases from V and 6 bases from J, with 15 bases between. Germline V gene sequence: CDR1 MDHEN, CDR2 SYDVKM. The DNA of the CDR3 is TGTGCCATCCTGACCGCAACCTCCGGGGAGCTGTTTTTT. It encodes CAILTATSGELFF.

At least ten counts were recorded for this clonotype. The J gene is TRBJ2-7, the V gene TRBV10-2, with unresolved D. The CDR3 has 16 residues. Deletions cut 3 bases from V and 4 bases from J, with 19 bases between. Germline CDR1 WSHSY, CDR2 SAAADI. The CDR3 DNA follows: TGCGCCAGCAGTGATTCCCCCACCGGAGACTCGTACGAGCAGTACTTC. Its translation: CASSDSPTGDSYEQYF.

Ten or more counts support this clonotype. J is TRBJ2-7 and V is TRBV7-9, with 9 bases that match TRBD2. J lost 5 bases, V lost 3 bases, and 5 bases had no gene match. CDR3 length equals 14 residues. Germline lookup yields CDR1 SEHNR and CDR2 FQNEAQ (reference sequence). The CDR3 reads CASSLREGRHEQYF. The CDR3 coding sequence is TGTGCCAGCAGCTTGCGGGAGGGCCGCCACGAGCAGTACTTC. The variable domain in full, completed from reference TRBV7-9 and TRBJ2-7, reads DTGVSQNPRHKITKRGQNVTFRCDPISEHNRLYWYRQTLGQGPEFLTYFQNEAQLEKSRLLSDRFSAERPKGSFSTLEIQRTEQGDSAMYLCASSLREGRHEQYFGPGTRLTVT.

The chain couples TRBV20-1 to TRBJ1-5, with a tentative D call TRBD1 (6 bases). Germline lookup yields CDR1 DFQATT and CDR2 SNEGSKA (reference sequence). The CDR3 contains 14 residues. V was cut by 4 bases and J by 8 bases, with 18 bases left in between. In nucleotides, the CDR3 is TGCAGTGCTACCGTAAACAGGGACATCAAGCCCCAGCATTTT. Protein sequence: CSATVNRDIKPQHF.

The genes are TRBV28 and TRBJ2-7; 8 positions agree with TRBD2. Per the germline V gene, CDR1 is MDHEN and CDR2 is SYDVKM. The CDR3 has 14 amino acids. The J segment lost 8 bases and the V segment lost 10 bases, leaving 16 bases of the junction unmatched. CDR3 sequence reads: CAMGPGRRGDQQYF. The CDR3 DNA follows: TGTGCCATGGGCCCCGGGCGGCGGGGGGATCAGCAGTACTTC. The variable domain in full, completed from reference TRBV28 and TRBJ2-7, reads DVKVTQSSRYLVKRTGEKVFLECVQDMDHENMFWYRQDPGLGLRLIYFSYDVKMKEKGDIPEGYSVSREKKERFSLILESASTNQTSMYLCAMGPGRRGDQQYFGPGTRLTVT.

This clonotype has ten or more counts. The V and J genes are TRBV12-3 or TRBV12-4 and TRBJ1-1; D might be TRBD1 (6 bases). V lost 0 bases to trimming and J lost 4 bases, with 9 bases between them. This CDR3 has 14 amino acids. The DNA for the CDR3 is TGTGCCAGCAGTTTAGCCAGGGGCTTCACTGAAGCTTTCTTT. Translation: CASSLARGFTEAFF.

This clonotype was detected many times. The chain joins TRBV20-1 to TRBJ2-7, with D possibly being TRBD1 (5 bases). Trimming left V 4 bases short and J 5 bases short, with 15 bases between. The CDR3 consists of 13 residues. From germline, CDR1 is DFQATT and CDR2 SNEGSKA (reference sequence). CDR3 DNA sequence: TGCAGTGCTACCAAATGGGGCTCAGACGAGCAGTACTTC. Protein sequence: CSATKWGSDEQYF.

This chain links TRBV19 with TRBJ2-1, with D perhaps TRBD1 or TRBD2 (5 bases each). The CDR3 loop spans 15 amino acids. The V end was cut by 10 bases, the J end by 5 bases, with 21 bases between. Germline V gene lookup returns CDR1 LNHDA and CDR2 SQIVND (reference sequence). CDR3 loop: CATTGRGESNNEQFF. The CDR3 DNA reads TGTGCCACCACAGGTAGGGGAGAGTCAAACAATGAGCAGTTCTTC.

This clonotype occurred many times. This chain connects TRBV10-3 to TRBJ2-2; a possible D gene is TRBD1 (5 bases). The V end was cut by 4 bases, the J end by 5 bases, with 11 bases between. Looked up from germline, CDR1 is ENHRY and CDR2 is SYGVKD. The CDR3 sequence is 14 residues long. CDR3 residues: CAISAGHETGELFF. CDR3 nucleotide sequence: TGTGCCATCAGTGCCGGACACGAGACCGGGGAGCTGTTTTTT.

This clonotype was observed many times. DNA for the CDR3: TGTGCCAGCAGTTACGACGGTGTTGGCTACACCTTC. Protein: CASSYDGVGYTF. The V call is TRBV27, the J call TRBJ1-2; no reliable D call. The V end was cut by 4 bases, the J end by 7 bases, with 10 bases between. Germline CDR1 MNHEY, CDR2 SMNVEV (reference sequence). CDR3 size: 12 residues.

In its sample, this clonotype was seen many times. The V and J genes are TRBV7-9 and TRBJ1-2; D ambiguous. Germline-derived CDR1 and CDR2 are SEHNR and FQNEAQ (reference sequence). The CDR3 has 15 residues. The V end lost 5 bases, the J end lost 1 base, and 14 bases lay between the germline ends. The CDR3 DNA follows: TGTGCCAGCAGCGAAGGTGGGGTCTTTAACTATGGCTACACCTTC. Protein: CASSEGGVFNYGYTF.

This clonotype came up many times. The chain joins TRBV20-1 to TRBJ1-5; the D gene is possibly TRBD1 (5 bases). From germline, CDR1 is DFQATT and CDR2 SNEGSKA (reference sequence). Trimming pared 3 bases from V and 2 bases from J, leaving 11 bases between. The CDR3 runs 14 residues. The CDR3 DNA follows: TGCAGTGCTAGGGGGCCCCGAGGCAATCAGCCCCAGCATTTT. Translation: CSARGPRGNQPQHF.

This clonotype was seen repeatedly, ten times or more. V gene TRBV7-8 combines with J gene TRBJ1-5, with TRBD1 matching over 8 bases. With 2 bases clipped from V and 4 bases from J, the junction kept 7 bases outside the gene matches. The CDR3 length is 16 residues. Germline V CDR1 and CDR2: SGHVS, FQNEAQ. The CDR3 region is CASSLKGQGANQPQHF. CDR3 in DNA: TGTGCCAGCAGCTTAAAGGGGCAGGGGGCAAATCAGCCCCAGCATTTT.

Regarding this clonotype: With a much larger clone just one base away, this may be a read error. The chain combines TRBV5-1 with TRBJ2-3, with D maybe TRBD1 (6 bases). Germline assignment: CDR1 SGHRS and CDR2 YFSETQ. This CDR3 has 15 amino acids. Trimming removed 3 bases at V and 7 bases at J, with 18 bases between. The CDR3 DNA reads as TGCGCCAGCAGCTCGGAAACAGGGAACTTTTATACGCAGTATTTT. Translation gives CASSSETGNFYTQYF. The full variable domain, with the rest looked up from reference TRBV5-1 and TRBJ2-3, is KAGVTQTPRYLIKTRGQQVTLSCSPISGHRSVSWYQQTPGQGLQFLFEYFSETQRNKGNFPGRFSGRQFSNSRSEMNVSTLELGDSALYLCASSSETGNFYTQYFGPGTRLTVL.

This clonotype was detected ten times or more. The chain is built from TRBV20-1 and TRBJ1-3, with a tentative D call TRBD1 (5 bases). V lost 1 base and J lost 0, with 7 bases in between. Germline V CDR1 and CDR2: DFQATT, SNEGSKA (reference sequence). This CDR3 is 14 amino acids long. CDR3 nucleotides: TGCAGTGCTAGAGTGGGACGCTCTGGAAACACCATATATTTT. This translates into CSARVGRSGNTIYF.

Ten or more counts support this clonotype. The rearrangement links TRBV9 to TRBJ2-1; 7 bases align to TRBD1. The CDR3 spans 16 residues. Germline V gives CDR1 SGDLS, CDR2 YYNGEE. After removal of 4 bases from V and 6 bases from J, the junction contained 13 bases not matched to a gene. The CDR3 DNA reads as TGTGCCAGCAGCCCCAGACAGGGCCCCTACGGCAATGAGCAGTTCTTC. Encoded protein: CASSPRQGPYGNEQFF.

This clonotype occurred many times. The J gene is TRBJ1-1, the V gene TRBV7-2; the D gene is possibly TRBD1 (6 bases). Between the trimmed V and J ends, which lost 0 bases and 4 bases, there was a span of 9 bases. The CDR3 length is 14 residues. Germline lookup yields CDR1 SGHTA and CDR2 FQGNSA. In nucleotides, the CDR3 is TGTGCCAGCAGCTTAGCTCCAGGGGTCACTGAAGCTTTCTTT. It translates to CASSLAPGVTEAFF. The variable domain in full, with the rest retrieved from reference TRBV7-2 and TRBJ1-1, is GAGVSQSPSNKVTEKGKDVELRCDPISGHTALYWYRQSLGQGLEFLIYFQGNSAPDKSGLPSDRFSAERTGGSVSTLTIQRTQQEDSAVYLCASSLAPGVTEAFFGQGTRLTVV.